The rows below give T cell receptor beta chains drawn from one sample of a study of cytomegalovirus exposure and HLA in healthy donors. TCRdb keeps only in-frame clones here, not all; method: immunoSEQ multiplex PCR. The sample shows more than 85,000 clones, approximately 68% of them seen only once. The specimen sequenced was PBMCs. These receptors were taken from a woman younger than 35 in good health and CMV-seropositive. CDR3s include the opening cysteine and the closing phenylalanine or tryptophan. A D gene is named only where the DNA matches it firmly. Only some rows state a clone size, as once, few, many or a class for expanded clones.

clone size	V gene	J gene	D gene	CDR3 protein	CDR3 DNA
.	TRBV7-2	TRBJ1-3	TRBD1	CASSSRTGGASGNTIYF	TGTGCCAGCAGCTCCCGGACAGGGGGAGCCTCTGGAAACACCATATATTTT
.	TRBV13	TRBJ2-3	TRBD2	CASSPLQAGSTDTQYF	TGTGCCAGCAGCCCCCTCCAAGCGGGAAGCACAGATACGCAGTATTTT
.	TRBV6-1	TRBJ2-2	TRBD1	CASQPGQGVPGELFF	TGTGCCAGCCAACCGGGACAGGGTGTCCCCGGGGAGCTGTTTTTT
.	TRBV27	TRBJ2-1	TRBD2	CASTTVAGGSYEQFF	TGTGCCAGCACTACTGTAGCGGGAGGGTCCTATGAGCAGTTCTTC
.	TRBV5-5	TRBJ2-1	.	CASSLEWAQSGFF	TGTGCCAGCAGCTTGGAATGGGCGCAGAGCGGGTTCTTC
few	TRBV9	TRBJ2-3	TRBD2	CASSVAPSGSTDTQYF	TGTGCCAGCAGCGTAGCTCCTAGCGGAAGCACAGATACGCAGTATTTT
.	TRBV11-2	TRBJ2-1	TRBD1	CASRPGTGGSYNEQFF	TGTGCCAGCAGGCCGGGGACAGGGGGCTCCTACAATGAGCAGTTCTTC
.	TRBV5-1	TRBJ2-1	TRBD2	CASSPGLADSYNEQFF	TGCGCCAGCAGCCCGGGACTAGCGGACTCCTACAATGAGCAGTTCTTC
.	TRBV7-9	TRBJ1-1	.	CASSLASTEAFF	TGTGCCAGCAGCTTAGCCTCCACTGAAGCTTTCTTT
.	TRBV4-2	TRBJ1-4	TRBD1	CASSQGDRGPTNEKLFF	TGTGCCAGCAGCCAAGGAGACAGGGGGCCTACTAATGAAAAACTGTTTTTT
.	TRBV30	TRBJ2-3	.	CACGLDVSDTQYF	TGTGCCTGCGGACTGGACGTTTCAGATACGCAGTATTTT
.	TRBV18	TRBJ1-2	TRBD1	CASSLTPGQGNYGYTF	TGTGCCAGCTCCCTAACTCCCGGACAGGGTAACTATGGCTACACCTTC
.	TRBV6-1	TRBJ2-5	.	CASSPQTGTQETQYF	TGTGCCAGCAGTCCTCAAACAGGGACGCAAGAGACCCAGTACTTC
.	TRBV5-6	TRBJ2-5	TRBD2	CASSWGVSGSFETQYF	TGTGCCAGCAGCTGGGGGGTTAGCGGGAGTTTCGAGACCCAGTACTTC
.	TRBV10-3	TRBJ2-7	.	CAISEETGRAYEQYF	TGTGCCATCAGTGAGGAAACAGGGAGAGCCTACGAGCAGTACTTC
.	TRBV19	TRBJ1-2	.	CASSMRDYGYTF	TGTGCCAGTAGTATGCGGGACTATGGCTACACCTTC
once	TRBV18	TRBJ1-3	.	CASSRVTGTGNTIYF	TGTGCCAGCTCACGGGTGACAGGCACTGGAAACACCATATATTTT
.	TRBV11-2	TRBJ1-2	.	CASSLEVTANYGYTF	TGTGCCAGCAGCTTAGAGGTGACAGCTAACTATGGCTACACCTTC
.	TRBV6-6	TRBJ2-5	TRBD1	CASSLSRQGEYETQYF	TGTGCCAGCAGTCTTTCTCGACAGGGCGAGTACGAGACCCAGTACTTC
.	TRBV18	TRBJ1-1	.	CASSPLEVRNTEAFF	TGTGCCAGCTCACCACTCGAGGTGAGAAACACTGAAGCTTTCTTT
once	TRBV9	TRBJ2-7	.	CASSVAPSASYEQYF	TGTGCCAGCAGCGTAGCTCCTAGCGCGTCCTACGAGCAGTACTTC
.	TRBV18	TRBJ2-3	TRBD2	CASSPGSGRADTQYF	TGTGCCAGCTCACCTGGTAGCGGGAGGGCAGATACGCAGTATTTT
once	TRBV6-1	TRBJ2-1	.	CASYDLRDYNEQFF	TGTGCCAGCTACGACTTGCGGGATTACAATGAGCAGTTCTTC
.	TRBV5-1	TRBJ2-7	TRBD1	CASSLIAGTGLHEQYF	TGCGCCAGCAGTTTGATTGCCGGGACAGGGCTACACGAGCAGTACTTC
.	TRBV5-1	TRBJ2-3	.	CASSLAGNMDTQYF	TGCGCCAGCAGCTTGGCCGGGAACATGGATACGCAGTATTTT
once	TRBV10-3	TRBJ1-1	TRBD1	CAITKTGGWTEAFF	TGTGCCATCACCAAAACAGGGGGCTGGACTGAAGCTTTCTTT
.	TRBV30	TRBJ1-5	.	CAWDIGRGRSNQPQHF	TGTGCCTGGGACATTGGGAGAGGGCGTAGCAATCAGCCCCAGCATTTT
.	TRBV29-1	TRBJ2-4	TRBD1	CSAQRDRSLDVQYF	TGCAGCGCCCAACGGGACAGGTCGCTGGATGTTCAGTACTTC
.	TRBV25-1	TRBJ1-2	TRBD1	CASSEFFPDREDYGYTF	TGTGCCAGCAGTGAATTCTTCCCAGACAGGGAAGACTATGGCTACACCTTC
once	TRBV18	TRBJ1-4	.	CASSPNSYIATNEKLFF	TGTGCCAGCTCACCGAACTCCTACATAGCGACTAATGAAAAACTGTTTTTT
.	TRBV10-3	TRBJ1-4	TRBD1	CAISEWGSSGAGGYEKLFF	TGTGCCATCAGTGAGTGGGGTTCCTCGGGAGCAGGGGGATATGAAAAACTGTTTTTT
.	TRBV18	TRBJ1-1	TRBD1	CASSPQQGATEAFF	TGTGCCAGCTCACCACAGCAGGGGGCGACTGAAGCTTTCTTT
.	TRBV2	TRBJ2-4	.	CASSGGRQGLAKNIQYF	TGTGCCAGCAGTGGTGGGCGTCAAGGACTAGCCAAAAACATTCAGTACTTC
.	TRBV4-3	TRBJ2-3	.	CASSLGGSTDTQYF	TGCGCCAGCAGCTTAGGCGGGAGCACAGATACGCAGTATTTT
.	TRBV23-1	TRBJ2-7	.	CASSQSESSQVSYEQYF	TGCGCCAGCAGTCAATCCGAGAGTTCACAGGTTTCCTACGAGCAGTACTTC
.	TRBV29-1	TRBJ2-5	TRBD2	CSVGLAAPQETQYF	TGCAGCGTTGGTCTAGCGGCCCCCCAAGAGACCCAGTACTTC
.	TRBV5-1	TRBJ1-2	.	CASTLGAGGAGYTF	TGCGCCAGCACCCTGGGCGCGGGGGGCGCCGGCTACACCTTC
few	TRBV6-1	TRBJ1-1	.	CASSEARGYGTEAFF	TGTGCCAGCAGTGAAGCTCGAGGATATGGCACTGAAGCTTTCTTT
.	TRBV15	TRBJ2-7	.	CATSRGGIPYEQYF	TGTGCCACCAGCAGAGGAGGGATCCCCTACGAGCAGTACTTC
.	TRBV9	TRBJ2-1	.	CASSVGTEGYNEQFF	TGTGCCAGCAGCGTAGGTACGGAGGGATACAATGAGCAGTTCTTC
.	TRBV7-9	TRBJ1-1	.	CASSSPKGWNTEAFF	TGTGCCAGCAGCTCTCCCAAGGGGTGGAACACTGAAGCTTTCTTT
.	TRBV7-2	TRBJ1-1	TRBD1	CASSPGGLNTEAFF	TGTGCCAGCAGCCCAGGGGGGCTGAACACTGAAGCTTTCTTT
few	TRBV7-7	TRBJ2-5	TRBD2	CASSLSGRGQETQYF	TGTGCTAGCAGCCTAAGCGGGAGAGGCCAAGAGACCCAGTACTTC
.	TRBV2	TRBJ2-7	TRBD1	CASKATGGAAYEQYF	TGTGCCAGCAAGGCAACAGGGGGCGCAGCCTACGAGCAGTACTTC
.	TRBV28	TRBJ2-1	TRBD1	CASRTGTGSYNEQFF	TGTGCCAGCAGGACCGGGACAGGGTCCTACAATGAGCAGTTCTTC
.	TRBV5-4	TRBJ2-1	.	CASVYNNEQFF	TGTGCCAGCGTATACAACAATGAGCAGTTCTTC
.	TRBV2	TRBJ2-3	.	CASLPGEPTDTQYF	TGTGCCAGCCTACCCGGGGAGCCCACAGATACGCAGTATTTT
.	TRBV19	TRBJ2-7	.	CASSPGSEQYF	TGTGCCAGTAGTCCGGGGTCCGAGCAGTACTTC
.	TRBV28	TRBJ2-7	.	CASSLASGFPYEQYF	TGTGCCAGCAGTTTGGCTTCAGGGTTCCCCTACGAGCAGTACTTC
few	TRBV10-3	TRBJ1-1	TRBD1	CAIGQALNTEAFF	TGTGCCATCGGACAGGCCCTGAACACTGAAGCTTTCTTT
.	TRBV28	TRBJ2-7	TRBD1	CASSQPGTGVHEQYF	TGTGCCAGCAGTCAGCCCGGGACAGGGGTCCACGAGCAGTACTTC
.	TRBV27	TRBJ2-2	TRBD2	CASSLLPGLGNTGELFF	TGTGCCAGCAGTTTGCTTCCGGGACTAGGGAACACCGGGGAGCTGTTTTTT
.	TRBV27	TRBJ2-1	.	CASSAWGVRSYNEQFF	TGTGCCAGCAGCGCGTGGGGGGTTCGCTCCTACAATGAGCAGTTCTTC
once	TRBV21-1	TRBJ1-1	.	CASSDTTGNNTEAFF	TGTGCCAGCAGCGATACGACAGGAAACAACACTGAAGCTTTCTTT
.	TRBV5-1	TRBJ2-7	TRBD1	CASSLGQGSYEQYF	TGCGCCAGCAGCCTCGGACAGGGCTCATACGAGCAGTACTTC
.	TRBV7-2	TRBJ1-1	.	CASSKDIEAFF	TGTGCCAGCAGCAAGGACATTGAAGCTTTCTTT
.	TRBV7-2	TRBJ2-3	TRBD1	CASSLADRASSTDTQYF	TGTGCCAGCAGCTTAGCGGACAGGGCTTCTAGCACAGATACGCAGTATTTT
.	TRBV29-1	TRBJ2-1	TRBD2	CSVEAVAGGGYNEQFF	TGCAGCGTTGAAGCGGTAGCGGGAGGGGGCTACAATGAGCAGTTCTTC